This TCR beta chain was retrieved from a study of Ad26.COV2.S vaccination and SARS-CoV-2 variants. Sequencing used immunoSEQ multiplex PCR; TCRdb keeps in-frame clones, though not all of them. The sample holds roughly 680,000 clones, roughly 90% seen once. This clone was found once. Treatment in this sample: about 20 received Ad26.COV2.S at low or high dose, single or two shots; about 5 received placebo; per-sample allocation not given. The samples were gathered on day 63 after the first injection of vaccine or placebo. Trimming stripped 3 bases from V and 3 bases from J, with 9 bases between. The length of the CDR3 is 13 residues. CDR1 and CDR2 (germline): SGHAT, FQNNGV.

The specimen was peripheral blood, collected in a trial of Ad26.COV2.S vaccine versus placebo. This sequence joins TRBV11-2 and TRBJ2-7, with TRBD2 as a possible D gene (6 bases). The origin of this receptor is a person aged 18-65 years who received the Ad26.COV2.S COVID-19 vaccine or a placebo. This CDR3 is CASSLLADYEQYF. CDR3 bases: TGTGCCAGCAGCTTGTTAGCGGACTACGAGCAGTACTTC.